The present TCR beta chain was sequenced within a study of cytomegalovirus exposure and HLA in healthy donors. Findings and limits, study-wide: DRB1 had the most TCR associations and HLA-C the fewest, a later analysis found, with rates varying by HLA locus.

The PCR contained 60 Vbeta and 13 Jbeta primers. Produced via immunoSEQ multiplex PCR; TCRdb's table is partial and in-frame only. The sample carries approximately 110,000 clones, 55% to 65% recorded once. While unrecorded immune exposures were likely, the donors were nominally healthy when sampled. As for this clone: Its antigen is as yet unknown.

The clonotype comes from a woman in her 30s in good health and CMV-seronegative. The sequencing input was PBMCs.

The CDR3 reads CASSELAGTDTQYF. As DNA, the CDR3 is TGTGCCAGCAGTGAATTAGCGGGAACAGATACGCAGTATTTT. The chain has TRBV2 and TRBJ2-3; TRBD2 agrees at 8 bases. Looked up from germline, CDR1 is SNHLY and CDR2 is FYNNEI. There are 14 residues in the CDR3. With 2 bases clipped from V and 3 bases from J, the junction kept 1 base outside the gene matches.